Shown below are 6 T cell receptor beta chains from a single sample sequenced in a study of cytomegalovirus exposure and HLA in healthy donors. PCR used 60 Vbeta primers and 13 Jbeta primers. The table came from immunoSEQ multiplex PCR; TCRdb's copy has only in-frame clones and leaves some out. The sample shows 200,000 to 250,000 clones, around 76% of them seen only once. The sequenced sample consisted of PBMCs. These receptors came from a woman aged 40 to 50 in good health and CMV-seropositive.

This chain uses TRBV6-5 with TRBJ1-5; D may be TRBD1 (6 bases). The CDR3 is made up of 15 amino acids. Germline CDR1 and CDR2: MNHEY and SVGAGI. The ends were cut back, 2 bases at V and 3 bases at J, with 11 bases in the middle. The CDR3 loop is CASSYGTGINQPQHF. The CDR3 DNA follows: TGTGCCAGCAGTTACGGCACAGGGATCAATCAGCCCCAGCATTTT.

The V call is TRBV4-3, the J call TRBJ2-1; 11 bases map to TRBD2. Germline CDR1 LGHNA, CDR2 YSLEER. After removal of 2 bases from V and 7 bases from J, the junction contained 7 bases not matched to a gene. The CDR3 is 16 residues long. The CDR3 loop is CASSQPLAGGPNEQFF. CDR3 in DNA: TGCGCCAGCAGCCAACCGTTAGCGGGAGGGCCGAATGAGCAGTTCTTC.

The chain recombines TRBV28 with TRBJ2-5; TRBD1 is a possible D gene (5 bases). CDR1 and CDR2 (germline): MDHEN, SYDVKM. This CDR3 has 14 residues. The V and J ends lost 3 bases and 5 bases respectively, with 13 bases between them. CDR3: CASSFLGAGETQYF. The CDR3 DNA follows: TGTGCCAGCAGTTTCCTTGGGGCTGGGGAGACCCAGTACTTC. Full variable domain (remainder filled in from reference TRBV28 and TRBJ2-5): DVKVTQSSRYLVKRTGEKVFLECVQDMDHENMFWYRQDPGLGLRLIYFSYDVKMKEKGDIPEGYSVSREKKERFSLILESASTNQTSMYLCASSFLGAGETQYFGPGTRLLVL.

This rearrangement joins TRBV14 to TRBJ2-7; TRBD1 matches at 7 bases. CDR3 length: 16 amino acids. Germline V gene data show CDR1 as SGHDN and CDR2 as FVKESK. With V trimmed by 1 base and J by 8 bases, 14 bases remained unmatched. The CDR3 region has the DNA TGTGCCAGCAGCCAAGCCCTACGCCGGGACAGAACTAAGCAGTACTTC. Its translation: CASSQALRRDRTKQYF. The full variable domain, with the rest looked up from reference TRBV14 and TRBJ2-7, is EAGVTQFPSHSVIEKGQTVTLRCDPISGHDNLYWYRRVMGKEIKFLLHFVKESKQDESGMPNNRFLAERTGGTYSTLKVQPAELEDSGVYFCASSQALRRDRTKQYFGPGTRLTVT.

Worth noting for this clone: A read error may account for a junction end that differs from germline. The V call is TRBV7-9, the J call TRBJ1-1; 8 positions match TRBD1. The CDR3 is 15 amino acids. Germline loops: CDR1 SEHNR, CDR2 FQNEAQ (reference sequence). CDR3: CSSSLDRGENTEAFF. The CDR3 coding sequence is TGTTCCAGCAGCTTAGACAGGGGAGAGAACACTGAAGCTTTCTTT.

The V and J genes are TRBV13 and TRBJ2-7; D perhaps matches TRBD1 (5 bases). The V end lost 5 bases, the J end lost 7 bases, and 12 bases lay between the germline ends. This CDR3 spans 12 amino acids. Germline assignment: CDR1 PRHDT and CDR2 FYEKMQ (reference sequence). The CDR3 loop is CASSPRRGEQYF. For the CDR3, the DNA is TGTGCCAGCAGCCCTCGAAGGGGAGAGCAGTACTTC.